The clone carrying this T cell receptor (beta chain) was counted a single time. From germline, CDR1 is LGHNA and CDR2 YSLEER. The V and J ends lost 0 bases and 1 base, in that order; junction bases with no gene match: 6. This CDR3 has 18 amino acids. The record originates from a study of T cell responses to AZD1222 COVID-19 vaccine. Using immunoSEQ multiplex PCR, the repertoire was profiled, and TCRdb retains in-frame clones only, with some absent. The data show 150,000 to 200,000 clones, with 94% seen just once and roughly 9.8% held by the top ten. V gene TRBV4-3 combines with J gene TRBJ2-6; 7 nucleotides agree with TRBD2. This TCR came from an adult in good health. The sequencing used peripheral blood, collected on day 0 of AZD1222 vaccination. DNA for the CDR3: TGCGCCAGCAGCCAAGATGATGCGGGAGTATCTGGGGCCAACGTCCTGACTTTC. This codes for CASSQDDAGVSGANVLTF.